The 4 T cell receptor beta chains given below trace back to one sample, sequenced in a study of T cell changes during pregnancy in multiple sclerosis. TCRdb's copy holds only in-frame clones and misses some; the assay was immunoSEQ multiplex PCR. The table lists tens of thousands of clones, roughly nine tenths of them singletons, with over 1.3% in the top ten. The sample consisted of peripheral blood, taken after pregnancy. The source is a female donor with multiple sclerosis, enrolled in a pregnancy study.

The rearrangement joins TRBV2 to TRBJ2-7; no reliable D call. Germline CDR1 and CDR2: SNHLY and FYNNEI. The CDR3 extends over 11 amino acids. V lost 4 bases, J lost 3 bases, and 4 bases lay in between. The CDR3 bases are TGTGCCAGCAGTGCCATCTACGAGCAGTACTTC. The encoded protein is CASSAIYEQYF.

CDR3 nucleotide sequence: TGTGCCAGCAGATGGGGACTAGCGACCTCCTACAATGAGCAGTTCTTC. Translated: CASRWGLATSYNEQFF. The chain employs TRBV5-6 and TRBJ2-1; 10 bases map to TRBD2. Germline CDR1 and CDR2: SGHDT and YYEEEE. V trimming: 5 bases; J trimming: 0 bases; junction bases outside the gene matches: 5. This CDR3 has 16 residues.

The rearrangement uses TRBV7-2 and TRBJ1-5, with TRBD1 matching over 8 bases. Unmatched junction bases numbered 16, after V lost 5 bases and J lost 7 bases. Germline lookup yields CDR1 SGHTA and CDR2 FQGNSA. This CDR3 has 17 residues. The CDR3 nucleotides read TGTGCCAGCAGCCATGGGCTGGACAGGGTGAGCGGGCAGCCCCAGCATTTT. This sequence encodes CASSHGLDRVSGQPQHF.

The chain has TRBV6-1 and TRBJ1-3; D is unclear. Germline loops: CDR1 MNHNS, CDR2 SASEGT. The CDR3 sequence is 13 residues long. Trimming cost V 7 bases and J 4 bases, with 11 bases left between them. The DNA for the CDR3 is TGTGCCAGCACTATGTCACAGGGAAACACCATATATTTT. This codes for CASTMSQGNTIYF.